The next 5 T cell receptor beta chains were all read from a single sample in a study of beta chain features in type 1 diabetes. Every isolated RNA sample was fully reverse transcribed, so sequencing captured expressed TCRB transcripts. Generated by immunoSEQ multiplex PCR, the TCRdb table keeps only in-frame clones and is missing some. The sample lists a few hundred thousand clones; around 14% were seen once. The source material was naive CD4+ T cells from blood. These TCRs come from a man younger than 45 in good health.

This clone came up a few times. The chain employs TRBV6-1 and TRBJ1-4, with a tentative D call TRBD1 (6 bases). V was pared by 4 bases and J by 3 bases, with 12 bases between. CDR3 length: 15 amino acids. The germline CDR1 and CDR2 sequences are MNHNS and SASEGT. The CDR3 DNA follows: TGTGCCAGCAGTGTTTACAGGGCGCCTAATGAAAAACTGTTTTTT. Its protein product is CASSVYRAPNEKLFF.

This clone was counted a few times. The chain recombines TRBV15 with TRBJ1-4; no definite D call. V was shortened by 1 base and J by 8 bases, with 14 bases between the two germline ends. The CDR3 extends over 15 amino acids. Germline V lookup: CDR1 LNHNV, CDR2 YYDKDF (reference sequence). CDR3 sequence reads: CATSRARTATEKLFF. CDR3 in DNA: TGTGCCACCAGCAGAGCGCGTACAGCCACCGAAAAACTGTTTTTT. The full variable domain, completed using reference TRBV15 and TRBJ1-4, is DAMVIQNPRYQVTQFGKPVTLSCSQTLNHNVMYWYQQKSSQAPKLLFHYYDKDFNNEADTPDNFQSRRPNTSFCFLDIRSPGLGDTAMYLCATSRARTATEKLFFGSGTQLSVL.

This clone has just a few counts. The V and J genes are TRBV18 and TRBJ1-2; 8 bases match TRBD1. The CDR3 sequence is 14 residues long. Germline V gene sequence: CDR1 KGHSH, CDR2 LQKENI. After removal of 3 bases from V and 6 bases from J, the junction contained 6 bases not matched to a gene. This CDR3 reads CASSPRTGWNGYTF. In DNA, the CDR3 is TGTGCCAGCTCACCCAGGACAGGGTGGAATGGCTACACCTTC.

The chain joins TRBV5-1 to TRBJ2-1; D is perhaps TRBD1 (6 bases). The germline V gene has CDR1 SGHRS and CDR2 YFSETQ. This CDR3 spans 15 amino acids. Trimming removed 0 bases at V and 7 bases at J, with 14 bases between. CDR3 amino acids: CASSLEGQTGNEQFF. Here the CDR3 DNA reads TGCGCCAGCAGCTTGGAGGGACAAACCGGGAATGAGCAGTTCTTC.

This clone was counted between two and nine times. The chain employs TRBV7-2 and TRBJ2-3, with 8 bases identical to TRBD2. J lost 2 bases, V lost 5 bases, and 15 bases had no gene match. The CDR3 is 18 amino acids. Germline CDR1 reads SGHTA; CDR2 reads FQGNSA. The CDR3 bases are TGTGCCAGCAGCCAGAGTACCGGGACTAGTGGATCCACAGATACGCAGTATTTT. This gives the protein CASSQSTGTSGSTDTQYF.